This T cell receptor (beta chain) was captured by sequencing in a study of CD8 T cells in Susac syndrome. RNA, at about 0.5 to 1 ug, was reverse transcribed with random hexamers. The TCR beta CDR3 was amplified by immunoSEQ multiplex PCR across 54 Vbeta, 13 Jbeta. TCRdb processed the immunoSEQ multiplex PCR reads anew with MiXCR; each CDR3 protein has one entry. This sample has roughly 200,000 distinct CDR3 sequences, with roughly 90% found just once. Looked up from germline, CDR1 is SGDLS and CDR2 is YYNGEE. The CDR3 extends over 14 amino acids. Trimming took off 0 bases at V and 8 bases at J, with 14 bases between the two ends. The sequenced target, TCR beta, came from blood CD8+ and CD4+ T cells.

The chain has TRBV9 and TRBJ1-2; no clear D. The sequenced sample consisted of CD4+ T cells from PBMCs. The source is a human donor with Susac syndrome. The CDR3 nucleotides read TGTGCCAGCAGCGTAGAGAGCCAGCCCTTCGGCTACACCTTC. This codes for CASSVESQPFGYTF.